Given below is one TCR beta chain in context. The CDR3 sequence is 12 residues long. The V gene lost 1 base and the J gene lost 8 bases, with 7 bases spanning the gap. This sample is drawn from a study of blood T cell repertoires in COVID-19. Generated by immunoSEQ multiplex PCR, the TCRdb table keeps only in-frame clones and is missing some. The data hold over 200,000 clones, with 88% observed a single time. All exposed participants met a person with COVID-19 within 2 weeks before entering the study. Input material: PBMCs or T cells enriched from blood (not recorded which). The rearrangement joins TRBV12-3 or TRBV12-4 to TRBJ2-3; a weak D match, TRBD2 (5 bases). This TCR came from a young woman who had been exposed to COVID-19. CDR3 sequence: CASSLVEGTQYF. The CDR3 DNA reads as TGTGCCAGCAGTTTAGTAGAGGGTACGCAGTATTTT.